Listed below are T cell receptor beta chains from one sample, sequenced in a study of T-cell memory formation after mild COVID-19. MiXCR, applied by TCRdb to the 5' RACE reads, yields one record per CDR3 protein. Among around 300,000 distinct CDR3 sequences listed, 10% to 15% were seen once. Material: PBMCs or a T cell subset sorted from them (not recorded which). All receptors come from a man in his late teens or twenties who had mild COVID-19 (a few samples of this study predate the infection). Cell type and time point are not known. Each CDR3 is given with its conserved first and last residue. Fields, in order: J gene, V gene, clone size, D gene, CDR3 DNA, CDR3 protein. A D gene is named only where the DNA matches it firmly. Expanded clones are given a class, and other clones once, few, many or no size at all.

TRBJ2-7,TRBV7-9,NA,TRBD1,TGTGCCAGCAGCTTGTCTGAGGGGGCAAACGAGCAGTACTTC,CASSLSEGANEQYF
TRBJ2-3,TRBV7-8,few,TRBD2,TGTGCCAGCAGCTCCTTTAGCGGGGGGGACACAGATACGCAGTATTTT,CASSSFSGGDTDTQYF
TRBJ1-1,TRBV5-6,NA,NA,TGTGCCAGCAGCTTTCTACCCCGGATGAACACTGAAGCTTTCTTT,CASSFLPRMNTEAFF
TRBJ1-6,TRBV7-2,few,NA,TGTGCCAGCAGCTTCACAGCTAGCTCCTATAATTCACCCCTCCACTTT,CASSFTASSYNSPLHF
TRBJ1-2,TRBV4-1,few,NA,TGCGCCAGCAGCCAAGATCCCGGTGAGAGGGGCGCGAACTATGGCTACACCTTC,CASSQDPGERGANYGYTF
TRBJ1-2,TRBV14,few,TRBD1,TGTGCCAGCAGCCAAGAGGGGACAGGGAACTACTATGGCTACACCTTC,CASSQEGTGNYYGYTF
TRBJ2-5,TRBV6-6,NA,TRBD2,TGTTCCCTAGCGGGGGTGGATGGGGAGACCCAGTACTTC,CSLAGVDGETQYF
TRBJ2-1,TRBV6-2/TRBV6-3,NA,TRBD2,TGTGCCAGCACCTACCCGGTTTCGGGGGGCTCCTACAATGAGCAGTTCTTC,CASTYPVSGGSYNEQFF
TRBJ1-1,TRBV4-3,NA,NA,TGCGCCAGCAGCCAAGAAGATTACACTGAAGCTTTCTTT,CASSQEDYTEAFF
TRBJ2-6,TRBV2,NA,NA,TGTGCCAGTGGGATACCTGGGGCCAACGTCCTGACTTTC,CASGIPGANVLTF
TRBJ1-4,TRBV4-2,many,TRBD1,TGTGCCAGCAGCCAAGATAAGGCGGGACAGTCTAATGAAAAACTGTTTTTT,CASSQDKAGQSNEKLFF
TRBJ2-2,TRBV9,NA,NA,TGTGCCAGCAGCGTTGATAGGGACACCGGGGAGCTGTTTTTT,CASSVDRDTGELFF
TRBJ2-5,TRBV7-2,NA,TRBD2,TGTGCCAGCAGCTTGGCGGGGAGGGGAGAGACCCAGTACTTC,CASSLAGRGETQYF
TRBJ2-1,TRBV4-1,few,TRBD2,TGCGCCAGCAGCCAAGGGCGCGGGGGGGCGGGCAATGAGCAGTTCTTC,CASSQGRGGAGNEQFF
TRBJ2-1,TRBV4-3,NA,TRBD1,TGCGCCAGCAGCGCCTGGCAGGGGGCAGGAGGACAGCAGTTCTTC,CASSAWQGAGGQQFF
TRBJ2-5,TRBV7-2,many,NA,TGTGCCAGCAGCGTCACTAGCAGCTATGAGACCCAGTACTTC,CASSVTSSYETQYF
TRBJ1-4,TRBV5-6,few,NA,TGTGCCAGCAGCTTCGGCACGGAGGTAAAACTGTTTTTT,CASSFGTEVKLFF
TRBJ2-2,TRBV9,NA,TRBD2,TGTGCCAGCAGCGCAGAGTTACGGCGGGGGTTCACCGGGGAGCTGTTTTTT,CASSAELRRGFTGELFF